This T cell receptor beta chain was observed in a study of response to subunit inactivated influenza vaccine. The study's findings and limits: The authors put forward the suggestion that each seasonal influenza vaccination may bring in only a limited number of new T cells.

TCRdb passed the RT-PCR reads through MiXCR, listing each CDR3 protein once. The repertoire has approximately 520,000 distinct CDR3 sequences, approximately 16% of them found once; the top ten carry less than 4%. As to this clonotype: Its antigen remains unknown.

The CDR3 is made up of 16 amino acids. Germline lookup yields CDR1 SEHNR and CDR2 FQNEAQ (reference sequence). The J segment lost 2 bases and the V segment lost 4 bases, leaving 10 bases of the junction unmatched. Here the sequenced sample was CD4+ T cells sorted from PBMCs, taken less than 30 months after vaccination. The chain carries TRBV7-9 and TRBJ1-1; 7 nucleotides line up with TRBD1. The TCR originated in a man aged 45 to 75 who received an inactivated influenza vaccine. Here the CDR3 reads CASSSPRQGRNTEAFF. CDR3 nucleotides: TGTGCCAGCAGCTCCCCTCGACAGGGAAGAAACACTGAAGCTTTCTTT. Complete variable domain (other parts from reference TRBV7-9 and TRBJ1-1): DTGVSQNPRHKITKRGQNVTFRCDPISEHNRLYWYRQTLGQGPEFLTYFQNEAQLEKSRLLSDRFSAERPKGSFSTLEIQRTEQGDSAMYLCASSSPRQGRNTEAFFGQGTRLTVV.